This T cell receptor beta chain was identified in a study of cytomegalovirus exposure and HLA in healthy donors. Broader study findings: Later analysis demonstrated an association between a missense DCLRE1C variant and TCR beta V- and J-gene trimming. About 87% or about 30% of the time was how often most TCR beta V segments were productive, according to an earlier analysis. Rare sequences made up most TCRs, while some public TCRs were found in many donors.

Details on this clone: Its antigen is currently unknown.

Germline loops: CDR1 SNHLY, CDR2 FYNNEI. V lost 6 bases to trimming and J lost 5 bases; unmatched junction nucleotides: 8. The CDR3 extends over 14 amino acids. It was with 60 Vbeta and 13 Jbeta primers that the PCR ran. This table comes from immunoSEQ multiplex PCR, and its TCRdb copy is limited to in-frame clones, with some not included. The repertoire holds approximately 160,000 clones, about 81% seen once, with 1.5% to 2% in the top ten. The origin of this receptor is a woman under 30 in good health and CMV-seronegative. Sequencing used PBMCs. The chain employs TRBV2 and TRBJ1-2; 8 nucleotides align to TRBD1. In nucleotides, the CDR3 is TGTGCCAGCAGCTCAGGACAGGGCAATTATGGCTACACCTTC. This gives the protein CASSSGQGNYGYTF.